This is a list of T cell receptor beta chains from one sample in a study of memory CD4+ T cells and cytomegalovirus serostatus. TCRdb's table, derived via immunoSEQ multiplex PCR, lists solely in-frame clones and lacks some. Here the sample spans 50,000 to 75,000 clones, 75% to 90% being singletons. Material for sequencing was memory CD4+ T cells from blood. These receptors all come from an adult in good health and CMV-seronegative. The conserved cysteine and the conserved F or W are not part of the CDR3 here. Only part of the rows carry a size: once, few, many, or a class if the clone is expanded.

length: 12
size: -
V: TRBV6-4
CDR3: ASTREAGANVLT

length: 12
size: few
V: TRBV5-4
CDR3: ASSRTGKNTEAF

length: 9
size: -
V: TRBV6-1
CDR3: ASYRDSEAF

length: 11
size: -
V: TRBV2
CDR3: ASRTGDGGTQY

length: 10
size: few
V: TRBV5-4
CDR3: ASSPETGGYT

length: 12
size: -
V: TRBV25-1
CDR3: ASSDIDPYYGYT

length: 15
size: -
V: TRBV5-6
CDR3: ASSLGTGAFSGNTIY

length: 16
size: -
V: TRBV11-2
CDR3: ASSPGTSGRRVEETQY

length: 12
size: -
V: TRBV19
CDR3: ASSAGLRADEQF

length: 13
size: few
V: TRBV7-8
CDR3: ASSPERLSPAEAF

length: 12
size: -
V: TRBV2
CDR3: ASRFGPSTDTQY

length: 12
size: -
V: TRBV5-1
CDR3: ASSLWVNTGELF

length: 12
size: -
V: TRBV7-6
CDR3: ASSPRDREYEQY

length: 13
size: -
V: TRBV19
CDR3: ASSIASISGQPQH

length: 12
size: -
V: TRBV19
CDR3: ASSGQVYSYEQY

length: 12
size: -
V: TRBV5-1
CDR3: ASSAGTSSKAQY

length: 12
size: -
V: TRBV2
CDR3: ASQAGTAYYGYT

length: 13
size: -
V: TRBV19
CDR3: ASSIDWAELRPQH

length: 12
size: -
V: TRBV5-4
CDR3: ASSSKQGKETQY

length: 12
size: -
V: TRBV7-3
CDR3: ASSLRTINQPQH

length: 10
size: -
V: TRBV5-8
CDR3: ASSWGGSGYT

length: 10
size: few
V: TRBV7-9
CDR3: ASSVQHYEQY

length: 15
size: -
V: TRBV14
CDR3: ASSQPGQGSGANVLT

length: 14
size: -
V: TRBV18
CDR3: ASSDPLAGRSDTQY

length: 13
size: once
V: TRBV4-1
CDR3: ASSPSGGALDTQY

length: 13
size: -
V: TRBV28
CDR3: ASSPQYSGTDTQY

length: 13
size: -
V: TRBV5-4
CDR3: ASSQGWANTGELF

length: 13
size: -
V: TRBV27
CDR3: ASSRDRPTNTEAF

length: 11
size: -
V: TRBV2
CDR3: ASRGDRFYGYT

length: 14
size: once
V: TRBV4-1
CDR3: ASSQDWPTTGETQY

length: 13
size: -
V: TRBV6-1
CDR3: ASSAGTGGGYEQY

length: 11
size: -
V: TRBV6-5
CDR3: ASSWTSGRVLF

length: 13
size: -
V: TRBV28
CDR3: ASVYTGSGNNEQF

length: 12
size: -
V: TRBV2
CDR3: ASSPVGPEETQY

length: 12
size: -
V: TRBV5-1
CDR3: ASTPGRGREKLF

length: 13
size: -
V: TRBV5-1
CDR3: ASSLLGGSPYEQY